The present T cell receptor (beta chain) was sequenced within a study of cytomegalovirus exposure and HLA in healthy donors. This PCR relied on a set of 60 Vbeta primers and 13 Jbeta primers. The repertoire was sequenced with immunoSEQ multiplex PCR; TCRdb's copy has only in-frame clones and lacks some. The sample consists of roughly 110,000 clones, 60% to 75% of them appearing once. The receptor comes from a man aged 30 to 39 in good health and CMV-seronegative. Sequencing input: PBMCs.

The CDR3 region has the DNA TGTGCCTGGAGTCGACTAGCGGGGGTGTACAATGAGCAGTTCTTC. The encoded protein is CAWSRLAGVYNEQFF. The chain joins TRBV30 to TRBJ2-1, with 12 bases fitting TRBD2. V was pared by 2 bases and J by 4 bases, with 3 bases of the junction left unmatched. The CDR3 is 15 residues long. Germline V CDR1 and CDR2: GTSNPN, SVGIG (reference sequence).